The 5 T cell receptor beta chains below come from one sample, sequenced in a study of blood T cell repertoires in COVID-19. Produced via immunoSEQ multiplex PCR; TCRdb's table is partial and in-frame only. The sample yields under 75,000 clones, 70% to 90% seen once. The specimen sequenced was peripheral blood. These receptors were obtained from a woman older than 75 with active COVID-19.

About this clone itself: This likely came from a read error, as a far larger clone is one base away. Other nucleotide sequences from this sample produce the same CDR3. This chain connects TRBV7-8 to TRBJ2-3, with 8 bases that match TRBD2. Germline trimming cut 3 bases from V and 3 bases from J; bases unmatched to any gene: 5. Germline V CDR1 and CDR2: SGHVS, FQNEAQ. The CDR3 sequence is 15 residues long. CDR3 region: CASSFGGGGTDTQYF. The CDR3 DNA reads TGTGCCAGCAGCTTCGGGGGGGGCGGGACAGATACGCAGTATTTT.

The chain links TRBV4-1 to TRBJ1-1, with D perhaps TRBD1 (5 bases). This CDR3 has 15 residues. Germline CDR1 is MGHRA and CDR2 is YSYEKL. Trimming took off 4 bases at V and 4 bases at J, with 16 bases between the two ends. The CDR3 nucleotides are TGCGCCAGCAGCCGGACCGGGGGAGGGAGCACTGAAGCTTTCTTT. This gives the protein CASSRTGGGSTEAFF.

The genes are TRBV4-1 and TRBJ1-1, with D tentatively TRBD1 (5 bases). This CDR3 is 15 amino acids long. V was trimmed by 3 bases and J by 1 base, leaving 12 bases between them. Germline CDR1 MGHRA, CDR2 YSYEKL. The CDR3 here is CASSQRGRTNTEAFF. CDR3 bases: TGCGCCAGCAGCCAGCGGGGACGGACGAACACTGAAGCTTTCTTT.

V and J are TRBV28 and TRBJ2-7, with D uncertain. The CDR3 length is 17 residues. Per the germline V gene, CDR1 is MDHEN and CDR2 is SYDVKM. V was shortened by 5 bases and J by 4 bases, with 24 bases between the two germline ends. The DNA for the CDR3 is TGTGCCAGCAGTCCCTTACACCGACCAGGTGTCCGGTACGAGCAGTACTTC. Its translation: CASSPLHRPGVRYEQYF.

The chain is built from TRBV7-2 and TRBJ2-1; TRBD1 matches at 7 bases. This CDR3 region has 13 residues. V gave up 5 bases and J gave up 7 bases; unmatched junction bases: 5. The germline CDR1 and CDR2 sequences are SGHTA and FQGNSA. CDR3 DNA: TGTGCCAGCAGCAAGAACAGGGGAAATGAGCAGTTCTTC. It codes for CASSKNRGNEQFF.